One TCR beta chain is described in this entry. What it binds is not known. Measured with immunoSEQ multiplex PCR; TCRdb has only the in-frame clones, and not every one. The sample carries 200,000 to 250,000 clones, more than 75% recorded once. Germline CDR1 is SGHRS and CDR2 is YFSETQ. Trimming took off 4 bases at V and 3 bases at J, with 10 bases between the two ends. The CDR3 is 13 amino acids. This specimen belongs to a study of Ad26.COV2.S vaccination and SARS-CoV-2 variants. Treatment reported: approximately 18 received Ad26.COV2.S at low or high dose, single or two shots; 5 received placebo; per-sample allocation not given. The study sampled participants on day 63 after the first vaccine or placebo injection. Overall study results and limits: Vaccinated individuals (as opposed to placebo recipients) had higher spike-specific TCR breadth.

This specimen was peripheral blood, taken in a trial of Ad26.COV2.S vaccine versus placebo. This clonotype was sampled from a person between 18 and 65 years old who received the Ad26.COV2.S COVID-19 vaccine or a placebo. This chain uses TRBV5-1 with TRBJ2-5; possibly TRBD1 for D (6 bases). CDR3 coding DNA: TGCGCCAGCAGCGGGTGGACAGAAGAGACCCAGTACTTC. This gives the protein CASSGWTEETQYF. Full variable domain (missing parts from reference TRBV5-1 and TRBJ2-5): KAGVTQTPRYLIKTRGQQVTLSCSPISGHRSVSWYQQTPGQGLQFLFEYFSETQRNKGNFPGRFSGRQFSNSRSEMNVSTLELGDSALYLCASSGWTEETQYFGPGTRLLVL.